This is a list of T cell receptor beta chains from one sample in a study of cytomegalovirus exposure and HLA in healthy donors. Sequencing used immunoSEQ multiplex PCR; TCRdb keeps in-frame clones, though not all of them. The data hold roughly 100,000 clones, with just under 95% observed a single time. Sequencing was performed on PBMCs. The receptors here all came from a woman in her late teens or twenties in good health and CMV-seronegative. Each CDR3 is given with its conserved first and last residue. The order of the fields is J gene, clone size, D gene, V gene, CDR3 protein, CDR3 DNA. D genes are given only for firm matches. Clone size is stated in some rows and not others, as once, few, many or a class when expanded.

TRBJ2-7	NA	TRBD1	TRBV4-3	CASSQETPYGGQAYEQYF	TGCGCCAGCAGCCAAGAAACCCCCTACGGCGGACAGGCCTACGAGCAGTACTTC
TRBJ2-7	NA	TRBD2	TRBV7-2	CASSPGGAGIYEQYF	TGTGCCAGCAGCCCCGGGGGAGCGGGGATCTACGAGCAGTACTTC
TRBJ2-1	NA	NA	TRBV7-9	CASSLNLAWRDQTYNEQFF	TGTGCCAGCAGCTTAAATCTCGCCTGGCGGGACCAAACCTACAATGAGCAGTTCTTC
TRBJ1-5	once	NA	TRBV6-1	CASRSGQYNQPQHF	TGTGCCAGTCGCAGCGGGCAGTACAATCAGCCCCAGCATTTT
TRBJ2-2	NA	TRBD2	TRBV4-3	CASSALGSGGGTGELFF	TGCGCCAGCAGCGCCTTAGGGAGCGGGGGGGGCACCGGGGAGCTGTTTTTT
TRBJ2-7	NA	NA	TRBV5-6	CASSWGAGLRNEQYF	TGTGCCAGCAGCTGGGGTGCCGGACTAAGGAACGAGCAGTACTTC
TRBJ2-7	NA	NA	TRBV5-1	CASSLESTGLDEQYF	TGCGCCAGCAGCTTGGAGTCGACGGGTCTCGACGAGCAGTACTTC
TRBJ1-4	NA	TRBD1	TRBV11-3	CASSLGQVATNEKLFF	TGTGCCAGCAGCTTGGGACAGGTCGCAACTAATGAAAAACTGTTTTTT
TRBJ2-7	NA	NA	TRBV6-6	CASNVIGAYEQYF	TGTGCCAGCAATGTAATAGGGGCCTACGAGCAGTACTTC
TRBJ2-1	NA	TRBD2	TRBV27	CASSPYSGTAYNEQFF	TGTGCCAGCAGTCCCTACAGCGGGACCGCCTACAATGAGCAGTTCTTC